This TCR beta chain was recorded in a study of cytomegalovirus exposure and HLA in healthy donors. This clone was seen a single time. As yet, its antigen is unknown. Study-wide results and limits: In vitro work confirmed that a few CMV-associated chains recognize CMV antigens. Cytomegalovirus status was reportedly diagnosed by the classifier with high sensitivity and specificity. Rare TCR sequences dominated, though some public TCRs recurred in many donors.

Here immunoSEQ multiplex PCR was the method, and the copy in TCRdb shows in-frame clones only, minus some. The sample records roughly 86,000 clones, 90% to 96% being singletons. Sample: PBMCs. The source of this sequence is a man younger than 35 in good health and CMV-seropositive.

CDR3 sequence (DNA): TGTGCCAGCGGGGAGGGAGGTAGCGGGCCCGTTGGGACCTACGAGCAGTACTTC. Residues: CASGEGGSGPVGTYEQYF. This chain uses TRBV5-4 with TRBJ2-7; TRBD2 matches at 7 bases. Germline V lookup: CDR1 SGHNT, CDR2 YYREEE (reference sequence). This CDR3 spans 18 amino acids. Trimming took 7 bases from V and 2 from J; bases not matched to a gene: 21.